These 8 T cell receptor beta chains were all obtained from the same sample, sequenced in a study of CD4 and CD8 cells across lung adenocarcinoma regions. One entry per CDR3 protein results from TCRdb running MiXCR on the PCR reads. Of under 7,000 distinct CDR3 sequences in the sample, about 62% were seen once. The material sequenced was CD4+ T cells from the center of a lung tumor. The receptors come from a female donor with lung adenocarcinoma. The CD4 and CD8 labels of this study may be unreliable.

As to this clonotype: One end of the junction does not line up with germline, which may come from a read error. The chain has TRBV6-1 and TRBJ2-1; TRBD1 might be the D (8 bases). The CDR3 is 15 amino acids. Germline assignment: CDR1 MNHNS and CDR2 SASEGT. The CDR3 loop reads CASSKQGGSYDKQFF. CDR3 bases: TGTGCCAGCAGTAAACAGGGGGGGAGCTACGATAAGCAGTTCTTT.

This chain joins TRBV12-3 or TRBV12-4 and TRBJ1-1; D gene ambiguous. Trimming stripped 4 bases from V and 1 base from J, with 13 bases between. The length of the CDR3 is 15 residues. CDR3 bases: TGTGCCAGCAGTTATTTCGGCGGTAAGAACACTGAAGCTTTCTTT. Its translation is CASSYFGGKNTEAFF.

This clonotype showed up just once. A read error may produce the germline difference seen at one junction end. V and J are TRBV6-1 and TRBJ2-1, with 8 bases that match TRBD2. The CDR3 runs 14 residues. Germline V CDR1 and CDR2: MNHNS, SASEGT. CDR3 sequence (DNA): TGTGCCAGCAGCCGACTAGCGAGACCCGATGAGCTGTTTTTC. Protein: CASSRLARPDELFF.

This clonotype was picked up one time. The chain uses TRBV6-1 and TRBJ1-1; D might be TRBD1 (5 bases). Looked up from germline, CDR1 is MNHNS and CDR2 is SASEGT. The V and J ends lost 0 bases and 11 bases respectively, with 16 bases between them. The CDR3 spans 14 residues. The CDR3 DNA reads as TGTGCCAGCAGTGAAGCACAATCAGGGATGTGGGCTTTCTTT. Its protein product is CASSEAQSGMWAFF.

J is TRBJ2-1 and V is TRBV27, with TRBD1 as a possible D gene (7 bases). Trimming shortened V by 3 bases and J by 10 bases, and 16 bases separated the two germline ends. This CDR3 region has 14 residues. Germline CDR1 MNHEY, CDR2 SMNVEV (reference sequence). In DNA form, the CDR3 reads TGTGCCAGCAGTTTGGGCAGGGGGGAAAGGGAGCAGTTCTTC. Its translation is CASSLGRGEREQFF.

Turning to this clonotype: The CDR3 does not close with the conserved phenylalanine or tryptophan, likely indicating a read error. It is unclear where the CDR3 begins or ends on the DNA, so no DNA is shown, and the CDR3 is as TCRdb lists it. The CDR3 sequence is CTCFLLKTLL. The rearrangement uses TRBV1 and TRBJ2-5; the table's TRBD1 call for D was not verified on the DNA. TRBV1 is annotated as a pseudogene. The CDR3 spans 10 amino acids, including both terminal residues.

The chain uses TRBV12-3 or TRBV12-4 and TRBJ2-1; TRBD2 agrees at 11 bases. V lost 6 bases and J lost 3; bases outside the gene matches: 7. CDR3 length equals 16 residues. The CDR3 coding sequence is TGTGCCAGCAGGCAACTAGCGGGAGAGTTCTACAATGAGCAGTTCTTC. Translated: CASRQLAGEFYNEQFF.

This clonotype was seen once. The junction and the germline gene differ at one end; a read error may be behind it. The chain couples TRBV6-1 to TRBJ2-1; possible D gene TRBD2, 6 bases. The length of the CDR3 is 15 residues. Looked up from germline, CDR1 is MNHNS and CDR2 is SASEGT. CDR3 amino acids: CARGRGAGDHGTQYF. DNA of the CDR3: TGTGCCAGGGGCAGAGGAGCGGGTGACCATGGCACGCAGTATTTC.